Listed here is a single T cell receptor (beta chain). Its antigen is still unknown. The data belong to a study of T cell responses to AZD1222 COVID-19 vaccine. Study-level findings and limits: Among vaccine-associated CD4 TCRs, coverage spanned spike, with dominance at 160-218 and 743-854. Among those given AZD1222, only five or six were seropositive at baseline. Most donors were white British and more were female, and clonal diversity was possibly underestimated.

The data were produced by immunoSEQ multiplex PCR, yet TCRdb's version contains in-frame clones alone and is incomplete. The sample includes about 92,000 clones, 88% of them seen just once. The V and J ends lost 0 bases and 1 base respectively, with 6 bases between them. The CDR3 length is 14 residues. Germline values: CDR1 LGHDT, CDR2 YNNKEL (reference sequence). The sample was peripheral blood, taken on day 0 of AZD1222 vaccination. The receptor's source is an adult in good health. This chain joins TRBV3-1 (or the pseudogene TRBV3-2) and TRBJ1-1, with no clear D. The CDR3 nucleotides are TGTGCCAGCAGCCAAGATTACGGGAACACTGAAGCTTTCTTT. Protein sequence: CASSQDYGNTEAFF.